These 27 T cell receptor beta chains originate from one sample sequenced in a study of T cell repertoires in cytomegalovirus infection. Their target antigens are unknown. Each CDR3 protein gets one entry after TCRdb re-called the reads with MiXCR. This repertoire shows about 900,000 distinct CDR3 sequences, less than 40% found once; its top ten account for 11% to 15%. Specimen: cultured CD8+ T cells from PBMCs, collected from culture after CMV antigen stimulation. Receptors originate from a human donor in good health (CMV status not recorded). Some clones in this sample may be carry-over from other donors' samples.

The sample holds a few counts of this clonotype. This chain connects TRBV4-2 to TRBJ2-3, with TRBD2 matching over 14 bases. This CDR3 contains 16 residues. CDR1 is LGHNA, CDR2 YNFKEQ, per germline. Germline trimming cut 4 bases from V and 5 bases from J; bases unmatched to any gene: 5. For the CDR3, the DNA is TGTGCCAGCAGCCGCCCGGGACTAGCGGGGGAAGATACGCAGTATTTT. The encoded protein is CASSRPGLAGEDTQYF.

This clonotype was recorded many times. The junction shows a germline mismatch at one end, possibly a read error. CDR3 amino acids: CASSLNTGPNPYNEQFF. Written as DNA, the CDR3 is TGTGCTAGCAGCTTAAACACAGGGCCCAATCCTTACAATGAGCAGTTCTTC. The chain recombines TRBV7-7 with TRBJ2-1, with D tentatively TRBD1 (6 bases). The germline gives CDR1 SSHAT, CDR2 FNYEAQ (reference sequence). This CDR3 spans 17 amino acids. Full variable domain (outside the CDR3, taken from reference TRBV7-7 and TRBJ2-1): GAGVSQSPRYKVTKRGQDVTLRCDPISSHATLYWYQQALGQGPEFLTYFNYEAQPDKSGLPSDRFSAERPEGSISTLTIQRTEQRDSAMYRCASSLNTGPNPYNEQFFGPGTRLTVL.

In DNA, the CDR3 is TGTGCCAGCAGCCAAGATCTGGTAGGGGCGAACACTGAAGCTTTCTTT. Its translation: CASSQDLVGANTEAFF. The chain links TRBV4-2 to TRBJ1-1; tentative D call: TRBD1 (5 bases). The CDR3 length is 16 residues. Germline CDR1 is LGHNA and CDR2 is YNFKEQ. V was shortened by 0 bases and J by 1 base, with 12 bases between the two germline ends.

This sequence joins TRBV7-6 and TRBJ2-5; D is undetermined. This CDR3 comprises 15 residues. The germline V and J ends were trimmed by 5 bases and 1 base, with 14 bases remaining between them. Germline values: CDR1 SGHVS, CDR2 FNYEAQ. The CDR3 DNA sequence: TGTGCCAGCAGCCTAACTTATACCCGCCAAGAGACCCAGTACTTC. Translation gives CASSLTYTRQETQYF.

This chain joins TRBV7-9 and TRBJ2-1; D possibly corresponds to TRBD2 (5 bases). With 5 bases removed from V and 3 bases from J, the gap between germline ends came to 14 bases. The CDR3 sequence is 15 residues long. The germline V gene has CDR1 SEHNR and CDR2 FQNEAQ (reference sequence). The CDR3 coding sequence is TGTGCCAGCAGCCCTTTGGCGGGCTTCTACAATGAGCAGTTCTTC. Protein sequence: CASSPLAGFYNEQFF.

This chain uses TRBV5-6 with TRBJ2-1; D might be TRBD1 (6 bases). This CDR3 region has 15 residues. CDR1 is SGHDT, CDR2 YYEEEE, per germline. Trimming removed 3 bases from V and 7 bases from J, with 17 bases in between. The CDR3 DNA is TGTGCCAGCAGCTCGAGAGGGGGAGTTGGGAATGAGCAGTTCTTC. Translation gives CASSSRGGVGNEQFF.

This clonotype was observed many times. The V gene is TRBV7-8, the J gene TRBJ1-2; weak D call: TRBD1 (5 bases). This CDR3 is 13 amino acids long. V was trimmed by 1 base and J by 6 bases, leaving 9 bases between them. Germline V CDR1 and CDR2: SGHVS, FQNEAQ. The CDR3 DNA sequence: TGTGCCAGCAGCTTAGGAGGACATAATGGCTACACCTTC. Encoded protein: CASSLGGHNGYTF.

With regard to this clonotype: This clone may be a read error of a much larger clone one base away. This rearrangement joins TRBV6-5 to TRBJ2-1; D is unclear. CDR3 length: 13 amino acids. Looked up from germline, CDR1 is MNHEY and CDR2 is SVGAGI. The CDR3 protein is CASSYSRDNKQFF. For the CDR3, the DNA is TGTGCCAGCAGTTACTCAAGAGACAATAAGCAGTTCTTC.

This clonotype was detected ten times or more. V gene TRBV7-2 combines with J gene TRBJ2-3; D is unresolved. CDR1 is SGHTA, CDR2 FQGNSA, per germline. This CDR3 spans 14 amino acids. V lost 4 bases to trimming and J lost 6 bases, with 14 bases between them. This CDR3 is CASSSTSDLDTQYF. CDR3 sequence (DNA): TGTGCCAGCAGCTCGACTTCTGATTTGGATACGCAGTATTTT.

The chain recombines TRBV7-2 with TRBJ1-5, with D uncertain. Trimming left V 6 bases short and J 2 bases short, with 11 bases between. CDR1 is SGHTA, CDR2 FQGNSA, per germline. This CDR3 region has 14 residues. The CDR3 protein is CASRSSDRNQPQHF. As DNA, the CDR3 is TGTGCCAGCAGGTCCTCGGACCGCAATCAGCCCCAGCATTTT.

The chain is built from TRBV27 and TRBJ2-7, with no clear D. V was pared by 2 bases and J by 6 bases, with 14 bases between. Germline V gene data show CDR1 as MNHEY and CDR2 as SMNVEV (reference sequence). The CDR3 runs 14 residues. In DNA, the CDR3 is TGTGCCAGCAGTTTAGATCTACAGCCCCTCGAGCAGTACTTC. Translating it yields CASSLDLQPLEQYF.

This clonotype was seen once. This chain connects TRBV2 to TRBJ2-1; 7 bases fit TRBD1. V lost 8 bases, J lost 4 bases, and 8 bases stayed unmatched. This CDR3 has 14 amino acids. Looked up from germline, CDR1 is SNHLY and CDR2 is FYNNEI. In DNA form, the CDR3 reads TGTGCCAGCCCCGGAGGACAGGTGTACAATGAGCAGTTCTTC. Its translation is CASPGGQVYNEQFF.

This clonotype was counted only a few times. The CDR3: CASSQEGFRSKDTQYF. For the CDR3, the DNA is TGTGCCAGCAGCCAAGAAGGGTTTCGTAGCAAGGATACGCAGTATTTT. V gene TRBV14 combines with J gene TRBJ2-3; D unresolved. This CDR3 has 16 amino acids. V lost 0 bases and J 6 bases, leaving 16 bases between the germline ends. CDR1 SGHDN and CDR2 FVKESK come from the germline V gene.

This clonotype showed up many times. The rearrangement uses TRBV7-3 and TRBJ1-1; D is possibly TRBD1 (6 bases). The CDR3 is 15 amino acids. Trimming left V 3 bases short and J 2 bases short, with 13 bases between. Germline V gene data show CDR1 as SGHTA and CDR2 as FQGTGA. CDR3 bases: TGTGCCAGCAGCTTGTATGGACAGCCTAACACTGAAGCTTTCTTT. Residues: CASSLYGQPNTEAFF.

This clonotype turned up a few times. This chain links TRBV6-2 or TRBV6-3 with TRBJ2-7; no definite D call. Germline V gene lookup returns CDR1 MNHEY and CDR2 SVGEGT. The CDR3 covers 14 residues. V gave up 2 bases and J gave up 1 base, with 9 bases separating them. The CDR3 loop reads CASSYVGRSYEQYV. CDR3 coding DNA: TGTGCCAGCAGTTACGTCGGCAGATCCTACGAGCAGTACGTC.

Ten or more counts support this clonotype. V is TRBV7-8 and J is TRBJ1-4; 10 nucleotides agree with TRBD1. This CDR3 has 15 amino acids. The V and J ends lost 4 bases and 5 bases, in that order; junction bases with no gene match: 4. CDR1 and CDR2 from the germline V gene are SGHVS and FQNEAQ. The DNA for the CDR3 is TGTGCCAGCAGCTCGGGACAGGGGTTAAATGAAAAACTGTTTTTT. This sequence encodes CASSSGQGLNEKLFF.

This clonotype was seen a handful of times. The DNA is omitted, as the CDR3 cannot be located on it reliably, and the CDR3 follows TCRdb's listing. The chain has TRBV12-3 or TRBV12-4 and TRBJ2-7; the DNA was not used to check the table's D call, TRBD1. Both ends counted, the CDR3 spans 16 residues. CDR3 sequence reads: CASSSSTGVNPYEQYF.

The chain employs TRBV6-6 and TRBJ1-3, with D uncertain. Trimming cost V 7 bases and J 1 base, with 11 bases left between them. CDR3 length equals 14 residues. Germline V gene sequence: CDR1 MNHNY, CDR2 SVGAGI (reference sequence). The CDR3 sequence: CASTPIGSGNTIYF. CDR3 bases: TGTGCCAGCACCCCCATAGGGTCTGGAAACACCATATATTTT.

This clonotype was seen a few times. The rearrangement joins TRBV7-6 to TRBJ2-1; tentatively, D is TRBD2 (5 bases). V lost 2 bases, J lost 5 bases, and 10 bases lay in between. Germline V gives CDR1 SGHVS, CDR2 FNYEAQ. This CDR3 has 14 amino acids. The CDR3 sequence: CASSLFPGNNEQFF. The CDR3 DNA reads TGTGCCAGCAGCTTATTTCCGGGGAACAATGAGCAGTTCTTC. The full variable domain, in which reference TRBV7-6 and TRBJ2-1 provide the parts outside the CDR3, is GAGVSQSPRYKVTKRGQDVALRCDPISGHVSLYWYRQALGQGPEFLTYFNYEAQQDKSGLPNDRFSAERPEGSISTLTIQRTEQRDSAMYRCASSLFPGNNEQFFGPGTRLTVL.

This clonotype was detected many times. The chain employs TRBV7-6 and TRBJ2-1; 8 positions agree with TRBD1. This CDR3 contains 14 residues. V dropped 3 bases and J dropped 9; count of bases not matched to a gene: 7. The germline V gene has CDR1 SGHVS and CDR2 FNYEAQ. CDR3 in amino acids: CASSFGQGFIEQFF. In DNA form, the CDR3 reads TGTGCCAGCAGCTTCGGACAGGGATTTATTGAGCAGTTCTTC.

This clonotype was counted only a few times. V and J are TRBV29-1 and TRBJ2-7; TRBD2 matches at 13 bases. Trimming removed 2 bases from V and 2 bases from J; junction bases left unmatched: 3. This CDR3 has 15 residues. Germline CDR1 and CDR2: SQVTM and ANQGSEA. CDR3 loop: CSVERTSGGTYEQYF. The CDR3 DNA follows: TGCAGCGTTGAAAGGACTAGCGGGGGCACCTACGAGCAGTACTTC.

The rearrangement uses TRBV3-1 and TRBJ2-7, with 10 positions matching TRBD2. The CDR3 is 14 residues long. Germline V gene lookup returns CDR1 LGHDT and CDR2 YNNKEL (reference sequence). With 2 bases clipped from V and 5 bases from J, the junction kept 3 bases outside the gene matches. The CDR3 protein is CASSQSGGVDEQYF. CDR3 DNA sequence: TGTGCCAGCAGCCAAAGCGGGGGGGTGGACGAGCAGTACTTC.

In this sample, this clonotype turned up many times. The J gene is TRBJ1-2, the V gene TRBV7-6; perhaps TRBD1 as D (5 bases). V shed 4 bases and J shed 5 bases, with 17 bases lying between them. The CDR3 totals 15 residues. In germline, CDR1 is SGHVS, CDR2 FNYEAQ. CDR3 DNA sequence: TGTGCCAGCAGCTCGCCCGGGACCGCAAGTTATGGCTACACCTTC. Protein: CASSSPGTASYGYTF.

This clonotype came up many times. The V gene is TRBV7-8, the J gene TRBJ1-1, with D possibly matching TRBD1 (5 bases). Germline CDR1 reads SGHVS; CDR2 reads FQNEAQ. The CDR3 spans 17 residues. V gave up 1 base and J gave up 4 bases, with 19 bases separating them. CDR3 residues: CASSLEVDGAGGTEAFF. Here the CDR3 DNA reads TGTGCCAGCAGCTTAGAGGTGGATGGGGCCGGCGGCACTGAAGCTTTCTTT.

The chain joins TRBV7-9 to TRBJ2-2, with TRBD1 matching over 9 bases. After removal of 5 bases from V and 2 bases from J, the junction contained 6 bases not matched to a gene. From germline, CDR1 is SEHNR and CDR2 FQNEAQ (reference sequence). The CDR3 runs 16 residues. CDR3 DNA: TGTGCCAGCAGCGATTGGGACAGGGCTAACACCGGGGAGCTGTTTTTT. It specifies CASSDWDRANTGELFF.

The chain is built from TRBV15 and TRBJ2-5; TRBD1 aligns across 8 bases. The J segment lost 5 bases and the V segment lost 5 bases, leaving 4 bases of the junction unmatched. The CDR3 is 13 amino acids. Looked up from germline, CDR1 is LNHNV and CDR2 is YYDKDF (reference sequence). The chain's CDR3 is CATSGQGRETQYF. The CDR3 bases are TGTGCCACCAGCGGACAGGGCCGGGAGACCCAGTACTTC.

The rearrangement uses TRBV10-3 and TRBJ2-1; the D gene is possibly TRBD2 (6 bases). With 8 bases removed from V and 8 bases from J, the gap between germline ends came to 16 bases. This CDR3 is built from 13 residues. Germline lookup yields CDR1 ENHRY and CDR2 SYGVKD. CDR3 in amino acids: CAIENELAYEQFF. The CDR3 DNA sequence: TGTGCCATCGAAAACGAACTAGCCTATGAGCAGTTCTTC.